Described below is a single TCR beta chain sequence and its context. The antigen remains unidentified. The data derive from a study of blood T cell dynamics during melanoma immunotherapy. Turning to the study itself: First-line therapy was either pembrolizumab or nivolumab with ipilimumab for metastatic melanoma. Points from the study as a whole: At W3, later disease-control patients showed bifurcated PBMC repertoire changes, unlike progressors. The study could not tell melanoma-specific clones from general immune activation.

Every bulk PBMC sample received the same 350 ng of DNA. Libraries were prepared by immunoSEQ multiplex PCR; TCRdb keeps only in-frame clonotypes and omits some of them. The sample carries around 5,000 clones, around 87% recorded once. There are 12 residues in the CDR3. The germline V and J ends were trimmed by 6 bases and 3 bases, with 9 bases remaining between them. CDR1 and CDR2 (germline): SGHAT, FQNNGV. Time point denoted: pre-treatment baseline. The TCR originated in a human donor with melanoma. The V and J genes are TRBV11-2 and TRBJ2-7; D gene uncertain. The sequenced sample was blood, obtained from a patient treated with checkpoint blockade. CDR3 sequence reads: CASRVRGYEQYF. In DNA form, the CDR3 reads TGTGCCAGCAGGGTGAGAGGCTACGAGCAGTACTTC. The whole variable domain, remainder taken from reference TRBV11-2 and TRBJ2-7, is EAGVAQSPRYKIIEKRQSVAFWCNPISGHATLYWYQQILGQGPKLLIQFQNNGVVDDSQLPKDRFSAERLKGVDSTLKIQPAKLEDSAVYLCASRVRGYEQYFGPGTRLTVT.